Listed here are 20 T cell receptor beta chains from one sample, sequenced in a study of blood T cell repertoires in COVID-19 (dated by TCRdb to 2019 to 2021). Library prep was done by the immunoSEQ multiplex PCR assay. As stored in TCRdb, this immuneACCESS dataset retains in-frame rearrangements with V and J assigned. A fraction of the clones does not appear; measured against another copy, unresolved V genes explain less than half of the discrepancy, and the remainder lacks a known reason. The sample has about 200,000 clones on record, around 84% of them singletons. In total, the top ten clones hold 3% of the sample. The sequenced sample consisted of peripheral blood. These receptors all stem from a man between 60 and 75 years old with acute or convalescent COVID-19.

The chain employs TRBV6-2 or TRBV6-3 and TRBJ1-5; D gene ambiguous. This CDR3 is 16 amino acids long. Per germline, CDR1 MNHEY and CDR2 SVGEGT. V dropped 5 bases and J dropped 1 base, with 15 bases sitting between them. CDR3 sequence: CASSQPGSASNQPQHF. As DNA, the CDR3 is TGTGCCAGCAGTCAACCGGGATCAGCAAGCAATCAGCCCCAGCATTTT.

This chain links TRBV7-3 with TRBJ2-7, with D possibly matching TRBD1 (5 bases). The germline gives CDR1 SGHTA, CDR2 FQGTGA. The CDR3 is made up of 15 amino acids. V lost 1 base and J 0 bases, leaving 10 bases between the germline ends. Here the CDR3 reads CASSLKGPSSYEQYF. CDR3 nucleotide sequence: TGTGCCAGCAGCTTAAAGGGGCCAAGCTCCTACGAGCAGTACTTC.

This chain links TRBV28 with TRBJ1-2, with D maybe TRBD1 (6 bases). Germline CDR1 and CDR2: MDHEN and SYDVKM. The V and J ends lost 4 bases and 6 bases respectively, with 24 bases between them. This CDR3 region has 17 residues. The chain's CDR3 is CASSSQMTGRSVHGYTF. CDR3 nucleotides: TGTGCCAGCAGTTCTCAAATGACAGGCCGATCGGTGCATGGCTACACCTTC.

The table lists this clone with a count of one. The chain has TRBV4-2 and TRBJ1-3; TRBD1 aligns across 7 bases. CDR3 length: 15 residues. The V gene's germline CDR1 is LGHNA and CDR2 YNFKEQ. The J segment lost 0 bases and the V segment lost 4 bases, leaving 3 bases of the junction unmatched. CDR3 in DNA: TGTGCCAGCAGCCCTGGGACAGACTCTGGAAACACCATATATTTT. Translation: CASSPGTDSGNTIYF.

The chain combines TRBV7-8 with TRBJ1-1; possibly TRBD1 for D (6 bases). The CDR3 has 14 amino acids. V was shortened by 4 bases and J by 5 bases, with 14 bases between the two germline ends. Germline V CDR1 and CDR2: SGHVS, FQNEAQ. CDR3: CASSWGRGPTEAFF. As DNA, the CDR3 is TGTGCCAGCAGCTGGGGCAGGGGCCCGACTGAAGCTTTCTTT.

This rearrangement joins TRBV7-6 to TRBJ2-1; 11 nucleotides match TRBD2. J was trimmed by 4 bases and V by 1 base; bases with no gene match: 3. The CDR3 sequence is 16 residues long. Germline values: CDR1 SGHVS, CDR2 FNYEAQ. The CDR3 DNA sequence: TGTGCCAGCAGCTTAGGAGGACTAGCGGGTTACAATGAGCAGTTCTTC. Protein: CASSLGGLAGYNEQFF. Variable domain in full (rest from reference TRBV7-6 and TRBJ2-1): GAGVSQSPRYKVTKRGQDVALRCDPISGHVSLYWYRQALGQGPEFLTYFNYEAQQDKSGLPNDRFSAERPEGSISTLTIQRTEQRDSAMYRCASSLGGLAGYNEQFFGPGTRLTVL.

The gene calls are TRBV7-9 and TRBJ1-1, with D tentatively TRBD1 (6 bases). This CDR3 region has 15 residues. Trimming cost V 0 bases and J 2 bases, with 10 bases left between them. The germline V gene has CDR1 SEHNR and CDR2 FQNEAQ (reference sequence). This CDR3 reads CASSLARTDNTEAFF. In DNA, the CDR3 is TGTGCCAGCAGCTTAGCGCGGACAGACAACACTGAAGCTTTCTTT.

The J gene is TRBJ2-1, the V gene TRBV12-3 or TRBV12-4, with D hard to call. V lost 8 bases and J 7 bases, leaving 12 bases between the germline ends. This CDR3 has 12 amino acids. The CDR3 DNA reads TGTGCCAGCCGAAGGTCAGCGAATGAGCAGTTCTTC. Its protein product is CASRRSANEQFF.

The chain recombines TRBV19 with TRBJ1-1, with D tentatively TRBD1 (6 bases). The CDR3 spans 15 residues. Germline CDR1 LNHDA, CDR2 SQIVND (reference sequence). V lost 7 bases and J lost 0, with 15 bases in between. DNA of the CDR3: TGTGCCAGTACCCAGGGACACCGTCTGAACACTGAAGCTTTCTTT. Protein product: CASTQGHRLNTEAFF.

The J gene is TRBJ1-1, the V gene TRBV19; 10 bases fit TRBD1. CDR3 size: 17 residues. In germline, CDR1 is LNHDA, CDR2 SQIVND (reference sequence). Trimming removed 5 bases from V and 6 bases from J; junction bases left unmatched: 15. The CDR3 reads CASSWAAGTGVIPEAFF. The DNA for the CDR3 is TGTGCCAGTAGTTGGGCTGCCGGGACAGGGGTTATTCCTGAAGCTTTCTTT.

The chain has TRBV11-2 and TRBJ2-3; 10 nucleotides line up with TRBD2. Germline V gene sequence: CDR1 SGHAT, CDR2 FQNNGV. V gave up 1 base and J gave up 1 base; unmatched junction bases: 2. The CDR3 runs to 16 residues. The CDR3 protein is CASSLVTSGRTDTQYF. In nucleotides, the CDR3 is TGTGCCAGCAGCTTAGTGACTAGCGGGCGCACAGATACGCAGTATTTT.

The chain links TRBV19 to TRBJ1-1, with D possibly matching TRBD1 (5 bases). V dropped 3 bases and J dropped 5 bases, with 10 bases sitting between them. There are 13 residues in the CDR3. From germline, CDR1 is LNHDA and CDR2 SQIVND (reference sequence). The CDR3 sequence is CASSITEGTEAFF. The CDR3 DNA follows: TGTGCCAGTAGTATTACGGAGGGGACTGAAGCTTTCTTT.

This chain joins TRBV3-1 (or the pseudogene TRBV3-2) and TRBJ2-5; possible D gene TRBD2, 7 bases. Trimming cost V 0 bases and J 4 bases, with 15 bases left between them. This CDR3 spans 16 amino acids. Germline V gives CDR1 LGHDT, CDR2 YNNKEL (reference sequence). For the CDR3, the DNA is TGTGCCAGCAGCCAAGATCCGGGTGGGGGGGCAGAGACCCAGTACTTC. Translation gives CASSQDPGGGAETQYF.

The chain combines TRBV6-4 with TRBJ2-2; 9 bases map to TRBD1. Trimming took 6 bases from V and 6 from J; bases not matched to a gene: 8. CDR1 and CDR2 (germline): MRHNA, SNTAGT. The CDR3 consists of 15 residues. The DNA for the CDR3 is TGTGCCAGCAGCCCCCGGACAGGGGCGGCCGGGGAGCTGTTTTTT. Amino acids: CASSPRTGAAGELFF.

This clone has just one count. The gene calls are TRBV19 and TRBJ2-2; D is ambiguous. Trimming cost V 5 bases and J 2 bases, with 15 bases left between them. This CDR3 comprises 16 residues. The germline V gene has CDR1 LNHDA and CDR2 SQIVND (reference sequence). The CDR3 nucleotides read TGTGCCAGTAGTTCGTCAAGAACGCTAAACACCGGGGAGCTGTTTTTT. Its translation: CASSSSRTLNTGELFF.

The chain uses TRBV19 and TRBJ2-3; D is uncertain. The V end was cut by 5 bases, the J end by 4 bases, with 7 bases between. CDR1 and CDR2 from the germline V gene are LNHDA and SQIVND (reference sequence). The CDR3 runs to 12 residues. The CDR3 reads CASSESPDTQYF. For the CDR3, the DNA is TGTGCCAGTAGTGAGAGTCCAGATACGCAGTATTTT.

This sequence joins TRBV9 and TRBJ1-3; the D gene is possibly TRBD1 (6 bases). Per the germline V gene, CDR1 is SGDLS and CDR2 is YYNGEE. Trimming removed 3 bases at V and 4 bases at J, with 17 bases between. CDR3 length: 16 amino acids. CDR3 region: CASSDSGTFKGNTIYF. DNA of the CDR3: TGTGCCAGCAGCGACAGCGGGACATTCAAAGGAAACACCATATATTTT.

V gene TRBV2 combines with J gene TRBJ2-3, with 9 bases lining up with TRBD1. Trimming took 3 bases from V and 10 from J; bases not matched to a gene: 20. The CDR3 totals 18 residues. Germline lookup yields CDR1 SNHLY and CDR2 FYNNEI. CDR3 residues: CASSEGQGQRMYKGAQYF. Written as DNA, the CDR3 is TGTGCCAGCAGTGAGGGACAGGGACAGAGAATGTACAAGGGGGCGCAGTATTTT.

This chain links TRBV6-2 or TRBV6-3 with TRBJ2-3, with a weak D call TRBD2 (6 bases). Trimming removed 5 bases from V and 0 bases from J, with 12 bases in between. Germline V lookup: CDR1 MNHEY, CDR2 SVGEGT. The CDR3 is made up of 15 amino acids. The CDR3: CASSRRDSSTDTQYF. The CDR3 DNA follows: TGTGCCAGCAGTCGCCGGGACTCAAGCACAGATACGCAGTATTTT.

This sequence joins TRBV21-1 and TRBJ1-4. TRBV21-1 is flagged as a pseudogene. The CDR3 totals 16 residues. In DNA form, the CDR3 reads TGTGCCAGCAGCCCTCGGACGGGGATGACTAATGAAAAACTGTTTTTT. The encoded protein is CASSPRTGMTNEKLFF.